These T cell receptor beta chains were read from a single sample in a study of early stage breast cancer tumors. Only in-frame clones appear in the TCRdb table, and some are missing; sequencing was by immunoSEQ multiplex PCR. The table has about 30,000 clones, over 70% seen once; the top ten hold 9.5% to 13%. The specimen sequenced was breast tumor tissue. The receptor set was obtained from a person aged 25 to 40 with breast cancer. Each CDR3 is given with its conserved first and last residue. D genes are given only for firm matches. Where a row states a size, it is once, few, many or the class of an expanded clone; other rows omit it.

v_call: TRBV5-6
j_call: TRBJ2-7
d_call: .
clone_size: once
cdr3_aa: CASSLTGYHEQYF
cdr3_nt: TGTGCCAGCAGCTTGACAGGGTACCACGAGCAGTACTTC

v_call: TRBV30
j_call: TRBJ2-7
d_call: .
clone_size: .
cdr3_aa: CAWAVGFDSSYEQYF
cdr3_nt: TGTGCCTGGGCCGTGGGATTTGATAGCTCCTACGAGCAGTACTTC

v_call: TRBV27
j_call: TRBJ1-1
d_call: .
clone_size: .
cdr3_aa: CASSLYSPNTEAFF
cdr3_nt: TGTGCCAGCAGTTTGTACAGTCCGAACACTGAAGCTTTCTTT

v_call: TRBV10-3
j_call: TRBJ1-5
d_call: .
clone_size: .
cdr3_aa: CAISQGDQPQHF
cdr3_nt: TGTGCCATCAGCCAGGGAGATCAGCCCCAGCATTTT

v_call: TRBV7-2
j_call: TRBJ2-7
d_call: .
clone_size: .
cdr3_aa: CASSLAGAERQYF
cdr3_nt: TGTGCCAGCAGCTTAGCTGGGGCAGAGAGGCAGTACTTC

v_call: TRBV19
j_call: TRBJ2-2
d_call: .
clone_size: .
cdr3_aa: CASSIEPSVAGELFF
cdr3_nt: TGTGCCAGTAGTATAGAACCTAGCGTCGCCGGGGAGCTGTTTTTT

v_call: TRBV9
j_call: TRBJ2-7
d_call: TRBD2
clone_size: .
cdr3_aa: CASSVAPAGGSPYEQYF
cdr3_nt: TGTGCCAGCAGCGTAGCGCCAGCGGGAGGGTCCCCCTACGAGCAGTACTTC

v_call: TRBV5-4
j_call: TRBJ1-1
d_call: TRBD1
clone_size: .
cdr3_aa: CASKSGQGNTEAFF
cdr3_nt: TGTGCCAGCAAATCAGGACAGGGAAACACTGAAGCTTTCTTT

v_call: TRBV9
j_call: TRBJ2-7
d_call: .
clone_size: .
cdr3_aa: CASSVRYENYEQYF
cdr3_nt: TGTGCCAGCAGCGTACGATACGAGAACTACGAGCAGTACTTC

v_call: TRBV5-8
j_call: TRBJ2-5
d_call: TRBD2
clone_size: medium-sized
cdr3_aa: CASSPFLAGGTPPGETQYF
cdr3_nt: TGTGCCAGCAGCCCCTTCTTAGCGGGAGGGACTCCCCCGGGAGAGACCCAGTACTTC

v_call: TRBV30
j_call: TRBJ2-3
d_call: .
clone_size: .
cdr3_aa: CAWSVSGSGDTQYF
cdr3_nt: TGTGCCTGGAGTGTATCCGGGAGTGGAGATACGCAGTATTTT

v_call: TRBV4-1
j_call: TRBJ2-7
d_call: TRBD1
clone_size: .
cdr3_aa: CASSQAGQGGSYEQYF
cdr3_nt: TGCGCCAGCAGCCAAGCCGGACAGGGGGGTTCCTACGAGCAGTACTTC

v_call: TRBV7-3
j_call: TRBJ1-3
d_call: TRBD1
clone_size: few
cdr3_aa: CASSPSGGFGNTIYF
cdr3_nt: TGTGCCAGCAGCCCTTCAGGGGGCTTTGGAAACACCATATATTTT

v_call: TRBV7-6
j_call: TRBJ2-7
d_call: TRBD2
clone_size: .
cdr3_aa: CASSLGLRTSGNEQYF
cdr3_nt: TGTGCCAGCAGCTTAGGTCTTCGGACTAGCGGCAACGAGCAGTACTTC

v_call: TRBV6-6
j_call: TRBJ2-1
d_call: .
clone_size: .
cdr3_aa: CASGRLEQFF
cdr3_nt: TGTGCCAGCGGGAGACTAGAGCAGTTCTTC

v_call: TRBV5-6
j_call: TRBJ1-2
d_call: .
clone_size: .
cdr3_aa: CASSWLEGNYGYTF
cdr3_nt: TGTGCCAGCAGCTGGCTGGAAGGTAACTATGGCTACACCTTC

v_call: TRBV4-2
j_call: TRBJ2-2
d_call: .
clone_size: medium-sized
cdr3_aa: CASSQVGDTGELFF
cdr3_nt: TGTGCCAGCAGCCAAGTAGGGGACACCGGGGAGCTGTTTTTT

v_call: TRBV11-3
j_call: TRBJ2-3
d_call: TRBD2
clone_size: .
cdr3_aa: CASSAGLAGSTDTQYF
cdr3_nt: TGTGCCAGCAGCGCGGGACTAGCGGGGTCCACAGATACGCAGTATTTT

v_call: TRBV7-9
j_call: TRBJ2-5
d_call: .
clone_size: once
cdr3_aa: CASSLLAEQETQYF
cdr3_nt: TGTGCCAGCAGCTTATTGGCGGAACAAGAGACCCAGTACTTC

v_call: TRBV7-8
j_call: TRBJ1-1
d_call: TRBD1
clone_size: .
cdr3_aa: CASSRQGARDTEAFF
cdr3_nt: TGTGCCAGCAGCAGACAGGGGGCGCGGGACACTGAAGCTTTCTTT

v_call: TRBV30
j_call: TRBJ1-2
d_call: .
clone_size: once
cdr3_aa: CAWSANHELGYTF
cdr3_nt: TGTGCCTGGAGCGCAAATCACGAACTTGGCTACACCTTC

v_call: TRBV5-1
j_call: TRBJ2-2
d_call: TRBD1
clone_size: .
cdr3_aa: CASTLQGELNTGELFF
cdr3_nt: TGCGCCAGCACCCTCCAGGGGGAGCTGAACACCGGGGAGCTGTTTTTT

v_call: TRBV27
j_call: TRBJ1-1
d_call: TRBD1
clone_size: .
cdr3_aa: CASSRGTGAILNTEAFF
cdr3_nt: TGTGCCAGCAGCCGTGGCACAGGGGCGATATTGAACACTGAAGCTTTCTTT

v_call: TRBV10-3
j_call: TRBJ2-2
d_call: .
clone_size: few
cdr3_aa: CAIKAGSSTGELFF
cdr3_nt: TGTGCCATCAAGGCAGGGTCGAGCACCGGGGAGCTGTTTTTT

v_call: TRBV7-2
j_call: TRBJ2-7
d_call: .
clone_size: .
cdr3_aa: CASSLTSWNSYEQYF
cdr3_nt: TGTGCCAGCAGCTTAACAAGCTGGAACTCCTACGAGCAGTACTTC

v_call: TRBV5-6
j_call: TRBJ1-2
d_call: .
clone_size: .
cdr3_aa: CASSFPARTESF
cdr3_nt: TGTGCCAGCAGCTTCCCCGCGAGAACAGAGTCTTTC

v_call: TRBV5-4
j_call: TRBJ2-5
d_call: .
clone_size: .
cdr3_aa: CASSTGTRQETQYF
cdr3_nt: TGTGCCAGCAGCACCGGGACCCGACAAGAGACCCAGTACTTC

v_call: TRBV6-4
j_call: TRBJ2-3
d_call: TRBD2
clone_size: few
cdr3_aa: CASSDSASGTDTQYF
cdr3_nt: TGTGCCAGCAGTGACTCAGCTAGCGGGACAGATACGCAGTATTTT

v_call: TRBV4-1
j_call: TRBJ2-7
d_call: TRBD1
clone_size: .
cdr3_aa: CASSLGTGRNEQYF
cdr3_nt: TGCGCCAGCAGCCTCGGGACAGGGCGGAACGAGCAGTACTTC

v_call: TRBV7-8
j_call: TRBJ1-2
d_call: .
clone_size: .
cdr3_aa: CASSLLVGAGSYGYTF
cdr3_nt: TGTGCCAGCAGCTTGTTGGTGGGGGCGGGATCCTATGGCTACACCTTC

v_call: TRBV11-2
j_call: TRBJ1-3
d_call: .
clone_size: .
cdr3_aa: CASSLRPGAPGNTIYF
cdr3_nt: TGTGCCAGCAGCTTAAGGCCAGGGGCCCCTGGAAACACCATATATTTT

v_call: TRBV19
j_call: TRBJ2-7
d_call: .
clone_size: .
cdr3_aa: CASSMRTPYEQYF
cdr3_nt: TGTGCCAGTAGTATGAGGACACCCTACGAGCAGTACTTC

v_call: TRBV2
j_call: TRBJ1-5
d_call: .
clone_size: .
cdr3_aa: CASNKDLGVQPQHF
cdr3_nt: TGTGCCAGCAATAAGGATTTGGGTGTCCAGCCCCAGCATTTT

v_call: TRBV7-2
j_call: TRBJ1-6
d_call: .
clone_size: few
cdr3_aa: CASSLGSSYNSPLHF
cdr3_nt: TGTGCCAGCAGCTTAGGGAGTTCCTATAATTCACCCCTCCACTTT

v_call: TRBV19
j_call: TRBJ2-4
d_call: .
clone_size: few
cdr3_aa: CASSIGGTVAKNIQYF
cdr3_nt: TGTGCCAGTAGTATAGGGGGGACTGTAGCCAAAAACATTCAGTACTTC

v_call: TRBV19
j_call: TRBJ2-2
d_call: TRBD1
clone_size: once
cdr3_aa: CASSNRQGFTGELFF
cdr3_nt: TGTGCCAGTAGTAACCGACAGGGGTTCACCGGGGAGCTGTTTTTT

v_call: TRBV5-1
j_call: TRBJ2-1
d_call: .
clone_size: .
cdr3_aa: CACSRLVDGDEQFF
cdr3_nt: TGCGCCTGTAGCCGTCTGGTCGACGGGGATGAGCAGTTCTTC

v_call: TRBV5-1
j_call: TRBJ2-7
d_call: .
clone_size: .
cdr3_aa: CASSLNTGGASYEQYF
cdr3_nt: TGCGCCAGCAGCTTGAATACCGGGGGAGCCTCCTACGAACAGTACTTC

v_call: TRBV19
j_call: TRBJ1-2
d_call: TRBD1
clone_size: few
cdr3_aa: CASSIAYRGNYGYTF
cdr3_nt: TGTGCCAGTAGTATAGCTTACAGGGGGAACTATGGCTACACCTTC

v_call: TRBV5-4
j_call: TRBJ1-4
d_call: .
clone_size: .
cdr3_aa: CASSLEATDNEKLFF
cdr3_nt: TGTGCCAGCAGCTTGGAAGCGACGGACAATGAAAAACTGTTTTTT

v_call: TRBV19
j_call: TRBJ1-4
d_call: TRBD1
clone_size: medium-sized
cdr3_aa: CASSMGQGDEKLFF
cdr3_nt: TGTGCCAGTAGTATGGGACAGGGGGACGAAAAACTGTTTTTT

v_call: TRBV7-3
j_call: TRBJ2-7
d_call: .
clone_size: .
cdr3_aa: CASSSGSTYEQYF
cdr3_nt: TGTGCCAGCAGCTCCGGGTCCACCTACGAGCAGTACTTC

v_call: TRBV11-2
j_call: TRBJ1-6
d_call: .
clone_size: .
cdr3_aa: CASSLLSYYNSPLHF
cdr3_nt: TGTGCCAGCAGCTTACTCAGCTACTATAATTCACCCCTCCACTTT

v_call: TRBV4-1
j_call: TRBJ2-3
d_call: .
clone_size: .
cdr3_aa: CASSPIPPGSGGEADTQYF
cdr3_nt: TGCGCCAGCAGCCCAATCCCCCCGGGGTCCGGCGGAGAGGCAGATACGCAGTATTTT

v_call: TRBV5-4
j_call: TRBJ1-1
d_call: .
clone_size: .
cdr3_aa: CASSLVRGPTEAFF
cdr3_nt: TGTGCCAGCAGCTTGGTACGGGGACCCACTGAAGCTTTCTTT

v_call: TRBV7-6
j_call: TRBJ2-3
d_call: .
clone_size: .
cdr3_aa: CASSQTQGLITDTQYF
cdr3_nt: TGTGCCAGCAGCCAAACTCAGGGTTTGATCACAGATACGCAGTATTTT

v_call: TRBV7-9
j_call: TRBJ1-1
d_call: TRBD1
clone_size: .
cdr3_aa: CASSFRDRWTTEAFF
cdr3_nt: TGTGCCAGCAGCTTCCGGGACAGGTGGACCACTGAAGCTTTCTTT

v_call: TRBV19
j_call: TRBJ2-7
d_call: .
clone_size: medium-sized
cdr3_aa: CASSIVASQPYEQYF
cdr3_nt: TGTGCCAGTAGTATTGTGGCCAGCCAGCCGTACGAGCAGTACTTC

v_call: TRBV14
j_call: TRBJ1-2
d_call: .
clone_size: few
cdr3_aa: CASSQDRLGGGYGYTF
cdr3_nt: TGTGCCAGCAGCCAAGATAGATTGGGAGGCGGCTATGGCTACACCTTC

v_call: TRBV7-2
j_call: TRBJ1-5
d_call: TRBD1
clone_size: .
cdr3_aa: CASSLSGGQSNQPQHF
cdr3_nt: TGTGCCAGCTCCTTATCAGGGGGGCAAAGCAATCAGCCCCAGCATTTT

v_call: TRBV7-9
j_call: TRBJ2-1
d_call: .
clone_size: few
cdr3_aa: CASRQTRGNEQFF
cdr3_nt: TGTGCCAGCAGACAAACCCGGGGGAATGAGCAGTTCTTC

v_call: TRBV7-2
j_call: TRBJ2-2
d_call: .
clone_size: .
cdr3_aa: CASRPLVGYTGELFF
cdr3_nt: TGTGCCAGCCGACCCCTCGTGGGTTACACCGGGGAGCTGTTTTTT

v_call: TRBV14
j_call: TRBJ2-3
d_call: .
clone_size: .
cdr3_aa: CASSQDWTDTQYF
cdr3_nt: TGTGCCAGCAGCCAAGATTGGACAGATACGCAGTATTTT

v_call: TRBV7-2
j_call: TRBJ1-4
d_call: TRBD1
clone_size: .
cdr3_aa: CASSLQTGEEKLFF
cdr3_nt: TGTGCCAGCAGCCTACAGACAGGGGAGGAAAAACTGTTTTTT

v_call: TRBV7-9
j_call: TRBJ2-7
d_call: .
clone_size: .
cdr3_aa: CASSSSGIEQYF
cdr3_nt: TGTGCCAGCAGCTCGTCAGGGATCGAGCAGTACTTC

v_call: TRBV6-5
j_call: TRBJ2-3
d_call: .
clone_size: .
cdr3_aa: CASSYSMIADTQYF
cdr3_nt: TGTGCCAGCAGTTACTCGATGATTGCAGATACGCAGTATTTT

v_call: TRBV20-1
j_call: TRBJ2-1
d_call: .
clone_size: .
cdr3_aa: CSAVYNEQFF
cdr3_nt: TGCAGTGCCGTTTACAATGAGCAGTTCTTC